The clone carrying this T cell receptor (beta chain) has a handful of counts. Its antigen remains unidentified. These data are taken from a study of CD8 T cells in ankylosing spondylitis. Scientists made TCR beta libraries using quantitative 5'-RACE with molecular barcodes. Each CDR3 protein gets one entry after TCRdb re-called the 5' RACE reads with MiXCR. This sample has 450,000 or so distinct CDR3 sequences, with roughly 25% found just once. The germline V gene encodes CDR1 KGHSH and CDR2 LQKENI. The CDR3 totals 14 residues. V dropped 0 bases and J dropped 4; count of bases not matched to a gene: 2. Study-wide points: A TCR beta motif of several highly homologous variants appeared characteristic of ankylosing spondylitis blood.

The TCR sequence derives from a male donor with ankylosing spondylitis. The rearrangement uses TRBV18 and TRBJ2-5; 7 bases are shared with TRBD1. The specimen was blood, either unsorted or a sorted T cell fraction (not recorded which). The CDR3 loop is CASSPPYRGETQYF. CDR3 in DNA: TGTGCCAGCTCACCACCGTACAGGGGAGAGACCCAGTACTTC.